This record covers a single TCR beta chain. Time point specified: baseline, week 1 (first vaccination visit). The treatment here: pre-vaccination baseline after standard-of-care therapy. These data come from a study of a mutant IDH1 vaccine in newly diagnosed glioma. Turning to the study itself: An approximately 60% male, 37.5% female split and a mean age of about 40 years characterized treated patients.

CDR1 is MDHEN, CDR2 SYDVKM, per germline. The CDR3 loop spans 13 amino acids. Between the trimmed V and J ends, which lost 3 bases and 3 bases, there was a span of 8 bases. Profiling relied on immunoSEQ multiplex PCR, and the TCRdb table lists in-frame clones only, not all of them. The sample consists of fewer than 85,000 clones, about 86% of them appearing once. This specimen consisted of PBMCs, obtained from a glioma patient treated with radiotherapy, temozolomide or both. The chain recombines TRBV28 with TRBJ1-2; TRBD1 is a possible D gene (6 bases). The receptor's source is a man in his thirties or forties with glioma. CDR3 nucleotides: TGTGCCAGCAGTTTTCAGGGGCACTATGGCTACACCTTC. Translated: CASSFQGHYGYTF.